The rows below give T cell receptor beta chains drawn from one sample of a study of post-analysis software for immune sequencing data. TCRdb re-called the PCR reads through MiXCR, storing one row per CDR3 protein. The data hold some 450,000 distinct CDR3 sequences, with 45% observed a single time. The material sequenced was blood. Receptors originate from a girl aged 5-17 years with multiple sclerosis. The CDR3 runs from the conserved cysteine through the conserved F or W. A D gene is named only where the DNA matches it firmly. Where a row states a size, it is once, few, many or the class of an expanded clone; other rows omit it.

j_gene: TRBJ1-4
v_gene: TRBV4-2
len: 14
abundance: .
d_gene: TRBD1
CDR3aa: CASSPGQGLGKLFF
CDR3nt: TGTGCCAGCAGCCCTGGACAGGGATTAGGAAAACTGTTTTTT

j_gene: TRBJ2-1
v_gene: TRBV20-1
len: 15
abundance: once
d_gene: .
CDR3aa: CSAREDLRFYNEQFF
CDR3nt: TGCAGTGCTAGGGAGGACTTGAGGTTTTACAATGAGCAGTTCTTC

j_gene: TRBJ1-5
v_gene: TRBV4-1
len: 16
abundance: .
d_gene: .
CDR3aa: CASSQGGSGYNQPQHF
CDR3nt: TGCGCCAGCAGCCAAGGGGGGTCTGGGTACAATCAGCCCCAGCATTTT

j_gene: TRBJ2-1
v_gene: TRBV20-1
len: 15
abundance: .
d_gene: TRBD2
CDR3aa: CSARDRLAGVHEQFF
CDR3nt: TGCAGTGCTAGGGATCGGCTAGCGGGAGTCCATGAGCAGTTCTTC

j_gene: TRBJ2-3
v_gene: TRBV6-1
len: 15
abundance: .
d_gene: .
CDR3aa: CASSEGKASGDTQYF
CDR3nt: TGTGCCAGCAGTGAAGGGAAGGCTTCGGGAGATACGCAGTATTTT

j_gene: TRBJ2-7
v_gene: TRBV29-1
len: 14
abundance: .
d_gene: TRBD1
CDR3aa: CSVGGTGSSYEQYF
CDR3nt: TGCAGCGTTGGTGGGACAGGCAGCTCCTACGAGCAGTACTTC

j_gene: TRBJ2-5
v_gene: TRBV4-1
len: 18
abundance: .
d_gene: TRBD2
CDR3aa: CASSQEGGTHELGETQYF
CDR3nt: TGCGCCAGCAGCCAAGAGGGGGGGACTCACGAACTTGGAGAGACCCAGTACTTC

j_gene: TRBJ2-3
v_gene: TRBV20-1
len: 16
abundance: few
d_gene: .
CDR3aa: CSARGRAVRVADTQYF
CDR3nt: TGCAGTGCTAGAGGAAGGGCGGTCCGGGTGGCAGATACGCAGTATTTT

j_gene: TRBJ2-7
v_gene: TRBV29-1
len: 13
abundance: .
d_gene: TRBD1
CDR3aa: CSAQGISSYEQYF
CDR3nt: TGCAGCGCACAGGGGATCAGCTCCTACGAGCAGTACTTC

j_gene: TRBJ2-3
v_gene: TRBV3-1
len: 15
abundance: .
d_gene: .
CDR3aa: CASSHSGGGTDTQYF
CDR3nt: TGTGCCAGCAGTCATAGCGGAGGGGGGACAGATACGCAGTATTTT

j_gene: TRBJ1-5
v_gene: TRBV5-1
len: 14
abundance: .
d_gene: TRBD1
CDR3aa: CASSTGQSNQPQHF
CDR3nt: TGCGCCAGCAGCACGGGACAGAGCAATCAGCCCCAGCATTTT

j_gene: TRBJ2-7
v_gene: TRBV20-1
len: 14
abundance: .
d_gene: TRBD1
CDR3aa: CSARTRDRVSEQYF
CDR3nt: TGCAGTGCTAGAACCCGGGACAGGGTTAGCGAGCAGTACTTC

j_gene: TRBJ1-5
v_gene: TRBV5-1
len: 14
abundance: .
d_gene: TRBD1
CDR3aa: CASSEGQPNQLQHF
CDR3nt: TGCGCCAGCAGCGAGGGACAGCCAAATCAGCTCCAGCATTTT

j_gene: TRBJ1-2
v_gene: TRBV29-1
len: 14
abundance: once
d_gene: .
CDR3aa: CSVSSGVRIGGYTF
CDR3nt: TGCAGCGTCTCATCGGGCGTCCGTATAGGAGGCTACACCTTC

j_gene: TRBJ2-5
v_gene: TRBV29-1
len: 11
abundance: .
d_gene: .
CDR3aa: CSTGTRETQYF
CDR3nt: TGCAGCACCGGAACCCGGGAGACCCAGTACTTC

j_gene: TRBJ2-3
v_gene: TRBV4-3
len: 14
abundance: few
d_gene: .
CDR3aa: CASSQGTRGDTQYF
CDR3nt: TGCGCCAGCAGCCAAGGAACTAGAGGGGATACGCAGTATTTT

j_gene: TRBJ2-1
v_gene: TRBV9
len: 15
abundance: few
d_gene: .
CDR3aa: CASSSSGTTDDEQFF
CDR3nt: TGTGCCAGCAGCTCCTCCGGGACCACGGACGATGAGCAGTTCTTC

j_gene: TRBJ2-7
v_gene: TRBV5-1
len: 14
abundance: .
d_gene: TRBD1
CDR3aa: CASRPAGTANEQYF
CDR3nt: TGCGCCAGCAGGCCGGCCGGGACAGCGAACGAGCAGTACTTC

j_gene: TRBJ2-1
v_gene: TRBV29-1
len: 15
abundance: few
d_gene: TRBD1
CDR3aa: CSVEDHSDRRLGQFF
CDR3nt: TGCAGCGTTGAAGATCACTCGGACAGGCGTCTGGGGCAGTTCTTC

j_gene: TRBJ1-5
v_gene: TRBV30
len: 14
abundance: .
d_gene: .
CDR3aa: CAWSAGIDGQPQHF
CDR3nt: TGTGCCTGGAGTGCCGGGATCGATGGTCAGCCCCAGCATTTT

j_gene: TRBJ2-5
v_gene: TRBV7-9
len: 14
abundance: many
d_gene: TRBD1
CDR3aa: CASSWDSLGETQYF
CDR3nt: TGTGCCAGCAGCTGGGACAGCCTCGGAGAGACCCAGTACTTC

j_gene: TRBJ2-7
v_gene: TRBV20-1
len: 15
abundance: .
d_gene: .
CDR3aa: CSARDPGSNSYEQYF
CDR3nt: TGCAGTGCTAGAGATCCGGGCAGTAATTCCTACGAGCAGTACTTC

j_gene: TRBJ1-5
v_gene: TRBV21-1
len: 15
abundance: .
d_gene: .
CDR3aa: CASSNAGISNQPQHF
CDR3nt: TGTGCCAGCAGCAATGCCGGGATTAGCAATCAGCCCCAGCATTTT

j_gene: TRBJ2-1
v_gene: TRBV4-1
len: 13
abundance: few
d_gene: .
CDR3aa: CASSLPGRYEQFF
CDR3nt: TGCGCCAGCAGCCTCCCGGGGCGGTATGAGCAGTTCTTC

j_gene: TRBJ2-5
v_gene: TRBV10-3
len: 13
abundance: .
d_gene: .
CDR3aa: CAMGGGQKETQYF
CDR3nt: TGTGCCATGGGGGGTGGCCAGAAAGAGACCCAGTACTTC

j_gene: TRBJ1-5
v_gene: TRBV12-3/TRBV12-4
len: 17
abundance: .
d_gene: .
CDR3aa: CASSLANRDDRDQPQHF
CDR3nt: TGTGCCAGCAGTTTAGCGAACCGGGACGATCGCGATCAGCCCCAGCATTTT

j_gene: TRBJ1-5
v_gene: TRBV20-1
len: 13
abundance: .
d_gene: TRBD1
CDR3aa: CSATQGANQPQHF
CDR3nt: TGCAGTGCTACACAGGGGGCGAATCAGCCCCAGCATTTT

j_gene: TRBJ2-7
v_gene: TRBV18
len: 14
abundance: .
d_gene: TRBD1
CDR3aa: CASSTRQGMDEQYF
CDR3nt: TGTGCCAGCTCAACCAGACAGGGAATGGACGAGCAGTACTTC

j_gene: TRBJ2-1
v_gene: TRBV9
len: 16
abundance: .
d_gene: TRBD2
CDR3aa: CASSAYLAGGRDEQFF
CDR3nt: TGTGCCAGCAGCGCCTACCTAGCGGGAGGGAGGGATGAGCAGTTCTTC

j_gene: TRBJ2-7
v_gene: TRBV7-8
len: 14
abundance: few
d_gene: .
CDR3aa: CASSLGMSSYEQYF
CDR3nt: TGTGCCAGCAGCTTGGGGATGAGTTCCTACGAGCAGTACTTC

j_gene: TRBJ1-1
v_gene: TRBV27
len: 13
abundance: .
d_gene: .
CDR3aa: CASSESRRTEAFF
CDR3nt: TGTGCCAGCAGTGAGTCCCGGCGAACTGAAGCTTTCTTT

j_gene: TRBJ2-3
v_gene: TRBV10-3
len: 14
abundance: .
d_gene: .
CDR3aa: CAISLSWGTDTQYF
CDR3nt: TGTGCCATCAGCCTCTCGTGGGGCACAGATACGCAGTATTTT

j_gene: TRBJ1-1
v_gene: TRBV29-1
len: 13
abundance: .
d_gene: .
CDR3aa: CSVGGARYTEAFF
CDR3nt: TGCAGCGTTGGGGGGGCGCGATACACTGAAGCTTTCTTT

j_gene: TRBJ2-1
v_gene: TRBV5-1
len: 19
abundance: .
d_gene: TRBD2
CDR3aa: CASSLAGTSGRTSYNEQFF
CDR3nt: TGCGCCAGCAGCTTGGCCGGGACTAGCGGGAGGACGTCCTACAATGAGCAGTTCTTC

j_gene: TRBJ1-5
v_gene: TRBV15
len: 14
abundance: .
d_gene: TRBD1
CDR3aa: CATSHTGENQPQHF
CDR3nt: TGTGCCACCAGCCATACAGGGGAAAATCAGCCCCAGCATTTT

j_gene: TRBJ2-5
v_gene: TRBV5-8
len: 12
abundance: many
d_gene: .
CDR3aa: CASSLLQETQYF
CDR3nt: TGTGCCAGCAGTTTACTCCAAGAGACCCAGTACTTC

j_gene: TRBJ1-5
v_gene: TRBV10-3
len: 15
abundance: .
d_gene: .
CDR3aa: CAISITGNTNQPQHF
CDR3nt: TGTGCCATCAGCATAACAGGGAACACCAATCAGCCCCAGCATTTT

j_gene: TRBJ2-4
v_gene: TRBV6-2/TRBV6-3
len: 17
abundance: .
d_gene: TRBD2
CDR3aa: CASAGLAGLHGKNIQYF
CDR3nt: TGTGCCAGCGCGGGACTAGCGGGACTTCACGGCAAAAACATTCAGTACTTC

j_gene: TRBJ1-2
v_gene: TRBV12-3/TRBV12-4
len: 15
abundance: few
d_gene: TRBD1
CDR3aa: CASSLSIGTVGGYTF
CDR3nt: TGTGCCAGCAGTTTATCGATAGGGACAGTCGGTGGCTACACCTTC

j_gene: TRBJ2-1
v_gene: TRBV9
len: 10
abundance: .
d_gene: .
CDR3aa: CASSGYRQFF
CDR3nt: TGTGCCAGCAGCGGGTACAGACAGTTCTTC

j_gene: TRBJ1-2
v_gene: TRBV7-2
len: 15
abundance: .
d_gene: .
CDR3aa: CASSLGAGYRYGYTF
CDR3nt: TGTGCCAGCAGCTTAGGCGCAGGGTACCGCTATGGCTACACCTTC

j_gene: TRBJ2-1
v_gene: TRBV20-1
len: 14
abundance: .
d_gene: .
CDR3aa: CSARVRGSGRQAFF
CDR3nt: TGCAGTGCTAGAGTGCGGGGTAGCGGAAGGCAAGCGTTCTTC

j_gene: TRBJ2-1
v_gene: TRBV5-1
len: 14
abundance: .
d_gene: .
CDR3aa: CASSLDTSYNEQFF
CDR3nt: TGCGCCAGCAGCTTAGACACCTCCTACAATGAGCAGTTCTTC

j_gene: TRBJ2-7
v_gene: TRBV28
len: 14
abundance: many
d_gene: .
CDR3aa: CASSLGTETYEQYF
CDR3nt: TGTGCCAGCAGTTTAGGTACAGAAACCTACGAGCAGTACTTC

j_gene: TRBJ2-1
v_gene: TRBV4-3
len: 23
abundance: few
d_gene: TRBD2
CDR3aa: CASSQEGFARGSGALSSYNEQFF
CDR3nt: TGCGCCAGCAGCCAAGAGGGCTTTGCGAGGGGTAGCGGGGCTTTAAGCTCCTACAATGAGCAGTTCTTC

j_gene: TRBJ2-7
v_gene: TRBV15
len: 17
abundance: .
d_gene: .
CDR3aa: CATSRDLGSGSAYEQYF
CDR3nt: TGTGCCACCAGCAGAGATTTGGGGTCCGGGAGCGCCTACGAGCAGTACTTC

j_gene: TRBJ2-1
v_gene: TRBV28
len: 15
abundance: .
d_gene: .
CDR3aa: CASSPRPPEYNEQFF
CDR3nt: TGTGCCAGCAGCCCGAGGCCGCCCGAATACAATGAGCAGTTCTTC

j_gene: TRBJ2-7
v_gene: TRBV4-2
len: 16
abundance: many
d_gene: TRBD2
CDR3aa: CASSPGTSGSSYEQYF
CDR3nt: TGCGCCAGCAGTCCCGGGACTAGCGGGAGCTCCTACGAGCAGTACTTC

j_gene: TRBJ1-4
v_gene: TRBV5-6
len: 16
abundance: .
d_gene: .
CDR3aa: CASSLGRAATNEKLFF
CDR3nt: TGTGCCAGCAGCTTGGGCAGGGCAGCAACTAATGAAAAACTGTTTTTT

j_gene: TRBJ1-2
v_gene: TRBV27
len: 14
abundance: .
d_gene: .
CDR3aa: CASSSLGTDYGYTF
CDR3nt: TGTGCCAGCAGTTCCCTGGGAACGGACTATGGCTACACCTTC

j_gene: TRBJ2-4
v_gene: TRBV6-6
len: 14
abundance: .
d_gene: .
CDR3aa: CASSYATGANIQYF
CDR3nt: TGTGCCAGCAGTTACGCCACGGGGGCCAACATTCAGTACTTC

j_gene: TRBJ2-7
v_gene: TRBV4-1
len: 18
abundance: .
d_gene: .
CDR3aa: CASSQVDFTQYGGNEQYF
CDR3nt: TGCGCCAGCAGCCAAGTAGATTTTACTCAGTATGGGGGGAATGAGCAGTACTTC

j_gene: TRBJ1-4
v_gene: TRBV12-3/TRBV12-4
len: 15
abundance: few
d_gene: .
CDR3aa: CASSPHRDTNEKLFF
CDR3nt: TGTGCCAGCAGTCCTCACAGGGATACTAATGAAAAACTGTTTTTT

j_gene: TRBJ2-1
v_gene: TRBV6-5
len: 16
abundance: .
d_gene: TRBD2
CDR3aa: CASSFLLAGGPREQFF
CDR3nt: TGTGCCAGCAGCTTTTTACTAGCGGGAGGGCCAAGGGAGCAGTTCTTC

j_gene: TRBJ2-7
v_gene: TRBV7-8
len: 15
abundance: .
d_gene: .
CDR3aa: CASSLALGRTYEQYF
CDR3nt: TGTGCCAGCAGCTTAGCGTTGGGTAGGACCTACGAGCAGTACTTC

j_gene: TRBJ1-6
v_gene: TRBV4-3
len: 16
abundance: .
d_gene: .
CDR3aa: CASSYRNPGQNSPLHF
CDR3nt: TGCGCCAGCAGCTATCGAAATCCGGGCCAAAATTCACCCCTCCACTTT

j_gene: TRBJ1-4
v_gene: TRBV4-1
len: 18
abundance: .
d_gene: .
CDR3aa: CASSQVVQPEGANEKLFF
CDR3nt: TGCGCCAGCAGCCAAGTTGTACAGCCGGAGGGAGCTAATGAAAAACTGTTTTTT

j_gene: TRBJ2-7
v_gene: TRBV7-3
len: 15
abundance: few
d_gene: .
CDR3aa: CASSLTRAANYEQYF
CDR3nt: TGTGCCAGCAGCTTAACTCGGGCCGCAAACTACGAGCAGTACTTC

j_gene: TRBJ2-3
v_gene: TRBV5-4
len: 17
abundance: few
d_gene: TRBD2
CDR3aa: CASSGGTSGRGTDTQYF
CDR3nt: TGTGCCAGCAGCGGAGGGACTAGCGGGAGGGGGACAGATACGCAGTATTTT

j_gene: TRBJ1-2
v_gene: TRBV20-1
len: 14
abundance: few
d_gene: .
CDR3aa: CSAKSLTGNYGYTF
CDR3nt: TGCAGTGCTAAGAGCCTAACAGGGAACTATGGCTACACCTTC